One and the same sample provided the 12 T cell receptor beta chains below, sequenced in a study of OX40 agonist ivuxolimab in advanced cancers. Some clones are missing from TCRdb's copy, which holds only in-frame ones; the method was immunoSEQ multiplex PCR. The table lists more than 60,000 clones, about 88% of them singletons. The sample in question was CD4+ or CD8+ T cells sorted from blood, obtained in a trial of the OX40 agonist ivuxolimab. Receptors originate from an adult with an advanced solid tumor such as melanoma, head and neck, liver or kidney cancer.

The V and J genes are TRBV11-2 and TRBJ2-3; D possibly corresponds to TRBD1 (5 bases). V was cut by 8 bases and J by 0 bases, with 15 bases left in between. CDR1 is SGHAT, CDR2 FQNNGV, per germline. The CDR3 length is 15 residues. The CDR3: CASGQWGTSTDTQYF. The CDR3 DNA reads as TGTGCCAGCGGCCAATGGGGCACTAGCACAGATACGCAGTATTTT.

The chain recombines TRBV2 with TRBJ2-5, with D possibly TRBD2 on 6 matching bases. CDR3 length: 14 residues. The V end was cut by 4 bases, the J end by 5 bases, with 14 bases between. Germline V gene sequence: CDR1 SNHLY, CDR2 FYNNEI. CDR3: CASSAQGGTETQYF. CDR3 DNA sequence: TGTGCCAGCAGTGCTCAGGGCGGGACGGAGACCCAGTACTTC.

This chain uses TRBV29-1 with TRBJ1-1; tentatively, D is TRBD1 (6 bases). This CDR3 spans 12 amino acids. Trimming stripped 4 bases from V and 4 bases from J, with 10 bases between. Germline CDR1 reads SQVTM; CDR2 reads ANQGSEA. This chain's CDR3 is CSVVVGGTEAFF. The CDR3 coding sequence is TGCAGCGTTGTCGTAGGGGGCACTGAAGCTTTCTTT.

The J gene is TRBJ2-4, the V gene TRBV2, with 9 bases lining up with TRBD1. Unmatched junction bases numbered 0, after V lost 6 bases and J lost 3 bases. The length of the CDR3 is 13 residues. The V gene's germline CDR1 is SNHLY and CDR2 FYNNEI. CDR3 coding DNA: TGTGCCAGCAGGACAGGGGGCAAAAACATTCAGTACTTC. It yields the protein CASRTGGKNIQYF.

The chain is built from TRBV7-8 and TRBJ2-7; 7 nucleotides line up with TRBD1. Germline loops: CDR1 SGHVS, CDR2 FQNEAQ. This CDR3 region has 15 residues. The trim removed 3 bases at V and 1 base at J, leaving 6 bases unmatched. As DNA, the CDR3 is TGTGCCAGCAGCTTCGGACAGGCCGTTTCCTACGAGCAGTACTTC. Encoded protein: CASSFGQAVSYEQYF.

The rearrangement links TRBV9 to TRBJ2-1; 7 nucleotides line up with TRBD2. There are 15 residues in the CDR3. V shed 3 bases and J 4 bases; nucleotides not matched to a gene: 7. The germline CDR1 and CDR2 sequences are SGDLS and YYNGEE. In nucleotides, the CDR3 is TGTGCCAGCAGCGAGCTCGGGGGGAAATACAATGAGCAGTTCTTC. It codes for CASSELGGKYNEQFF.

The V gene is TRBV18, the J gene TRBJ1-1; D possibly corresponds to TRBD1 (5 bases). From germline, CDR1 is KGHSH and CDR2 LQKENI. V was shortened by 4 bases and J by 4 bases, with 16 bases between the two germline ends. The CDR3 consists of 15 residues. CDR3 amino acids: CASSRRDPGGTEAFF. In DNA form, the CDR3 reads TGTGCCAGCTCACGGAGGGACCCGGGGGGCACTGAAGCTTTCTTT.

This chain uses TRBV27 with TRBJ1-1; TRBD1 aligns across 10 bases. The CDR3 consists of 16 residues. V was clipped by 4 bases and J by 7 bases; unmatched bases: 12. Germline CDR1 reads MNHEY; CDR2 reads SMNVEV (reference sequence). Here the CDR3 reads CASSSASTGTGVEAFF. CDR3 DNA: TGTGCCAGCAGTTCCGCCTCCACCGGGACAGGGGTTGAAGCTTTCTTT.

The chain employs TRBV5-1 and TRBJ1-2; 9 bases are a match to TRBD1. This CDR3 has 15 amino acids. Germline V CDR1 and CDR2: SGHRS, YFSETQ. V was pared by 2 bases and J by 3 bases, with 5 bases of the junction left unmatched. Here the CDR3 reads CASSFGQGRDYGYTF. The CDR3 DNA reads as TGCGCCAGCAGCTTTGGACAGGGGAGGGACTATGGCTACACCTTC. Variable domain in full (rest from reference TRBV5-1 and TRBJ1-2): KAGVTQTPRYLIKTRGQQVTLSCSPISGHRSVSWYQQTPGQGLQFLFEYFSETQRNKGNFPGRFSGRQFSNSRSEMNVSTLELGDSALYLCASSFGQGRDYGYTFGSGTRLTVV.

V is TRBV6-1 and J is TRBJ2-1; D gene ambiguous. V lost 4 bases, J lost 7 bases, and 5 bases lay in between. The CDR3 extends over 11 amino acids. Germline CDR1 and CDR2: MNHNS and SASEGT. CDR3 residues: CASSGFNEQFF. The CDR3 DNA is TGTGCCAGCAGTGGGTTTAATGAGCAGTTCTTC.

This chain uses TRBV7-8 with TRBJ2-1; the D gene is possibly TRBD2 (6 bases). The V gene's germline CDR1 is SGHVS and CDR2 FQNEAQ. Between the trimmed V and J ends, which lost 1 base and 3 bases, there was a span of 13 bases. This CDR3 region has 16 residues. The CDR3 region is CASSLVPAGIYNEQFF. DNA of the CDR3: TGTGCCAGCAGCTTAGTACCGGCGGGGATCTACAATGAGCAGTTCTTC.

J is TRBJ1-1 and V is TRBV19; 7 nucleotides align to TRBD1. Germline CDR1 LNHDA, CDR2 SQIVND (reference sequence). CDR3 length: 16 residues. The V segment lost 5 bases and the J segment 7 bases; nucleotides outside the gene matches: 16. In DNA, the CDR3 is TGTGCCAGTAGTCCCTCCAAGACAGGGAAAATTATTGAAGCTTTCTTT. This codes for CASSPSKTGKIIEAFF.